These 6 T cell receptor beta chains came from one sample sequenced in a study of graft-versus-host responses after intestinal transplantation. Their antigens are not known. The protocol was immunoSEQ multiplex PCR, while the TCRdb copy is restricted to in-frame clones and leaves out a portion. The table has 96,000 or so clones, 90% to 95% seen once. Sequencing was performed on unstimulated CD4+ T cells sorted from spleen or lymph node cells, taken before intestinal transplant. All receptors come from a human donor who received an intestinal transplant.

The chain couples TRBV30 to TRBJ1-2, with D tentatively TRBD1 (5 bases). The CDR3 has 15 amino acids. With 0 bases removed from V and 2 bases from J, the gap between germline ends came to 13 bases. Germline CDR1 reads GTSNPN; CDR2 reads SVGIG (reference sequence). The CDR3, as DNA: TGTGCCTGGAGTGTACCAAGGGGCAACAACTATGGCTACACCTTC. It yields the protein CAWSVPRGNNYGYTF.

The rearrangement links TRBV5-1 to TRBJ2-7; no clear D gene. Germline CDR1 is SGHRS and CDR2 is YFSETQ. The CDR3 runs to 14 residues. Deletions cut 4 bases from V and 2 bases from J, with 13 bases between. CDR3 DNA: TGCGCCAGCAGCCTGTTTACCGCTACCTACGAGCAGTACTTC. It yields the protein CASSLFTATYEQYF.

This clone came up once. V and J are TRBV30 and TRBJ2-6, with D hard to call. Germline CDR1 is GTSNPN and CDR2 is SVGIG (reference sequence). The CDR3 extends over 17 amino acids. Trimming removed 1 base from V and 0 bases from J, with 13 bases in between. This CDR3 is CAWSGRQVSSGANVLTF. The CDR3, as DNA: TGTGCCTGGAGTGGGCGTCAGGTTAGCTCTGGGGCCAACGTCCTGACTTTC.

This clone has a single count. J is TRBJ2-5 and V is TRBV4-1; 10 nucleotides align to TRBD2. CDR1 MGHRA and CDR2 YSYEKL come from the germline V gene. The CDR3 is made up of 17 amino acids. Losses at the gene ends were 3 bases for V and 5 bases for J; bases not matched to a gene: 12. The CDR3 nucleotides read TGCGCCAGCAGCCAGTCGGCTAGCGGGAGCCCGGCGGAGACCCAGTACTTC. Translated, it gives CASSQSASGSPAETQYF.

CDR3 sequence: CASRTGDPDTQYF. In DNA, the CDR3 is TGCGCCAGCAGGACAGGGGACCCAGATACGCAGTATTTT. J is TRBJ2-3 and V is TRBV5-1; 8 bases align to TRBD1. Germline lookup yields CDR1 SGHRS and CDR2 YFSETQ. J gave up 4 bases and V 5 bases, and 3 bases lay outside the gene matches. This CDR3 is 13 amino acids long.

The V call is TRBV7-7, the J call TRBJ2-1; 12 positions agree with TRBD2. The CDR3 covers 15 residues. After removal of 8 bases from V and 5 bases from J, the junction contained 7 bases not matched to a gene. The germline gives CDR1 SSHAT, CDR2 FNYEAQ (reference sequence). The DNA for the CDR3 is TGTGCCAGCTCGGTGACTAGCGGGGGAAACAATGAGCAGTTCTTC. It yields the protein CASSVTSGGNNEQFF.